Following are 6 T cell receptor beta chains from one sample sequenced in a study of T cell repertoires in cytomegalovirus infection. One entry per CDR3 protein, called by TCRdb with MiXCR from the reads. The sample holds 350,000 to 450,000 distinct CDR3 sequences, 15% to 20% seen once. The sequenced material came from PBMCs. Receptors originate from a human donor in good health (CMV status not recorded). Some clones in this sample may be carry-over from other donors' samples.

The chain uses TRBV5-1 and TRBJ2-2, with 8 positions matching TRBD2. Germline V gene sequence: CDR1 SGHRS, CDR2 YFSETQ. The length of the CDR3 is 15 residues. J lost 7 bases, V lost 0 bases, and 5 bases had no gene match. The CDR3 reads CASSLAGGPHGELFF. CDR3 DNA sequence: TGCGCCAGCAGCTTGGCGGGGGGGCCGCACGGGGAGCTGTTTTTT.

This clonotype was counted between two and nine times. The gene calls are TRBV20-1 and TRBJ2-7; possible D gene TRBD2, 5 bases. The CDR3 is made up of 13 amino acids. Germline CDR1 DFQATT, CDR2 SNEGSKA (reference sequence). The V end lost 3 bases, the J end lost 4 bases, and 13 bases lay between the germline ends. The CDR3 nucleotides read TGCAGTGCTAGTCGTGGGAGTTCGTACGAGCAGTACTTC. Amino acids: CSASRGSSYEQYF.

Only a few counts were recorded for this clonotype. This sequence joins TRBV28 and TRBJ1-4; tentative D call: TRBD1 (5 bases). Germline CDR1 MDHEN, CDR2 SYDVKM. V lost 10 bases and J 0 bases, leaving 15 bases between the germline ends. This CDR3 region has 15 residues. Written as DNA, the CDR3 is TGTGCCACGGGAGGGACGGGAGCAACTAATGAAAAACTGTTTTTT. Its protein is CATGGTGATNEKLFF.

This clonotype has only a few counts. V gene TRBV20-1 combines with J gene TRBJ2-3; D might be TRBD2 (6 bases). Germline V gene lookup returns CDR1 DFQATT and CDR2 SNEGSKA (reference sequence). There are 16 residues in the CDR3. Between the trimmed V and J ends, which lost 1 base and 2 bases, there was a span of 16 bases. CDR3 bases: TGCAGTGCTAGAGCCCCCCGGGGGAGAAACACAGATACGCAGTATTTT. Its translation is CSARAPRGRNTDTQYF.

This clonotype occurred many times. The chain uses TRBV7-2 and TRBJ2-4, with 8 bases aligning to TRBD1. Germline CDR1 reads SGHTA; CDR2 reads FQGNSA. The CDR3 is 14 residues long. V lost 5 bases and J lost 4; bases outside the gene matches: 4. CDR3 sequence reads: CASSPRDRKNIQYF. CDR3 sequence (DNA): TGTGCCAGCAGCCCAAGGGACAGGAAAAACATTCAGTACTTC.

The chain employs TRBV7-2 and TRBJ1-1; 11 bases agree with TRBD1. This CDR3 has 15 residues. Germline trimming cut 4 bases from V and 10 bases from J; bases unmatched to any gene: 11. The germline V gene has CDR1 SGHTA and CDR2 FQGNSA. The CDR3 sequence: CASSWGRTGGAVAFF. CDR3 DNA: TGTGCCAGCAGCTGGGGGCGGACAGGGGGCGCGGTAGCTTTCTTT.